Below are 5 T cell receptor beta chains sequenced from a single sample in a study of T-cell memory formation after mild COVID-19. From the 5' RACE reads, TCRdb called clonotypes with MiXCR, one entry per CDR3 protein. The data show hundreds of thousands of distinct CDR3 sequences, approximately 29% seen once. Sequencing was done on a sample of PBMCs or a T cell subset sorted from them (not recorded which). Receptors originate from an adult woman who had mild COVID-19 (a few samples of this study predate the infection). Cell type and time point are not known.

This clonotype occurred a few times. The V call is TRBV4-2, the J call TRBJ2-7; TRBD2 might be the D (5 bases). V lost 0 bases to trimming and J lost 4 bases, with 10 bases between them. This CDR3 is built from 14 residues. CDR1 LGHNA and CDR2 YNFKEQ come from the germline V gene. Written as DNA, the CDR3 is TGTGCCAGCAGCCAAGACGGCGGGCCGTACGAGCAGTACTTC. It encodes CASSQDGGPYEQYF.

This chain links TRBV7-3 with TRBJ2-2, with a possible D match to TRBD2 (6 bases). V lost 0 bases and J 1 base, leaving 6 bases between the germline ends. Germline CDR1 SGHTA, CDR2 FQGTGA. The CDR3 is 15 residues long. CDR3 protein: CASSLTGGNTGELFF. Here the CDR3 DNA reads TGTGCCAGCAGCTTAACGGGAGGGAACACCGGGGAGCTGTTTTTT.

This clonotype was counted only a few times. The rearrangement uses TRBV25-1 and TRBJ2-5, with D hard to call. The CDR3 loop spans 13 amino acids. Deletions cut 5 bases from V and 5 bases from J, with 12 bases between. Per the germline V gene, CDR1 is MGHDK and CDR2 is SYGVNS. Written as DNA, the CDR3 is TGTGCCAGCAGTTGGGGTCGAAGGGAGACCCAGTACTTC. Translating gives CASSWGRRETQYF. The entire variable domain, with the rest obtained from reference TRBV25-1 and TRBJ2-5, is as follows: EADIYQTPRYLVIGTGKKITLECSQTMGHDKMYWYQQDPGMELHLIHYSYGVNSTEKGDLSSESTVSRIRTEHFPLTLESARPSHTSQYLCASSWGRRETQYFGPGTRLLVL.

The V call is TRBV25-1, the J call TRBJ1-2, with 7 positions matching TRBD1. V gave up 5 bases and J gave up 6 bases; unmatched junction bases: 12. The CDR3 length is 15 residues. CDR1 and CDR2 (germline): MGHDK, SYGVNS. The CDR3 DNA reads TGTGCCAGCAGTCCCCCGGTGGGGACAGCAGATGGCTACACCTTC. Translated, it gives CASSPPVGTADGYTF.

This clonotype was found once. The chain links TRBV27 to TRBJ1-5; D is unclear. The CDR3 is 15 amino acids. The ends were cut back, 4 bases at V and 2 bases at J, with 12 bases in the middle. Per germline, CDR1 MNHEY and CDR2 SMNVEV (reference sequence). CDR3 residues: CASSYDVYGNQPQHF. The CDR3 DNA reads as TGTGCCAGCAGTTACGACGTCTATGGCAATCAGCCCCAGCATTTT.